This T cell receptor (beta chain) was retrieved from a study of blood T cells in healthy people across ages. A few counts support this clonotype. V lost 6 bases to trimming and J lost 2 bases, with 8 bases between them. The CDR3 is 12 residues long. Using a J-beta primer mix together with a sample-barcoded 5' primer, a second PCR was run for about 6 to 12 cycles. TCRdb re-analysed the 5' RACE reads in MiXCR, keeping a single row per CDR3 protein. This table holds 920,000 or so distinct CDR3 sequences, 45% found once. This sequence joins TRBV12-3 or TRBV12-4 and TRBJ2-7; D is ambiguous. Sequencing was performed on blood. This TCR was sampled from an older woman in good health. The CDR3 bases are TGTGCCAGCAGCCCCATTCCCTACGAGCAGTACTTC. This translates into CASSPIPYEQYF.